One and the same sample provided the 8 T cell receptor beta chains below, sequenced in a study of blood T cell repertoires in COVID-19. Method: immunoSEQ multiplex PCR; TCRdb's copy keeps in-frame clones and lacks some. The sample comprises tens of thousands of clones, roughly 87% of which are singletons, and roughly an eighth rests with the top ten. Material: peripheral blood. Every receptor here comes from a woman older than 75 with acute or convalescent COVID-19.

The sample holds one count of this clone. The chain employs TRBV9 and TRBJ2-7, with D tentatively TRBD2 (7 bases). Germline CDR1 and CDR2: SGDLS and YYNGEE. This CDR3 has 15 residues. V was clipped by 4 bases and J by 5 bases, with 19 bases between them. CDR3 coding DNA: TGTGCCAGCAGCCTGGAGGGGGGAGGGCCCCACGAGCAGTACTTC. It encodes CASSLEGGGPHEQYF.

This chain connects TRBV7-3 to TRBJ2-2, with TRBD2 matching 8 bases. Germline CDR1 SGHTA, CDR2 FQGTGA. The CDR3 spans 18 residues. V was clipped by 1 base and J by 2 bases; unmatched bases: 9. The DNA of the CDR3 is TGTGCCAGCAGCTTAAGGGGTTGGCGGGGGGCCAACACCGGGGAGCTGTTTTTT. It translates to CASSLRGWRGANTGELFF.

This chain joins TRBV5-5 and TRBJ2-7; 8 nucleotides agree with TRBD1. Unmatched junction bases numbered 5, after V lost 0 bases and J lost 6 bases. This CDR3 is 14 amino acids long. The germline V gene encodes CDR1 SGHKS and CDR2 YYEKEE (reference sequence). The DNA of the CDR3 is TGTGCCAGCAGCTTGGAGGCAGGGGGCTCCGAGCAGTACTTC. This encodes CASSLEAGGSEQYF.

The chain carries TRBV2 and TRBJ2-7; 7 positions match TRBD2. This CDR3 has 14 amino acids. CDR1 is SNHLY, CDR2 FYNNEI, per germline. Trimming cost V 3 bases and J 0 bases; bases outside gene matches: 2. The chain's CDR3 is CASSEGGISYEQYF. The DNA for the CDR3 is TGTGCCAGCAGTGAGGGAGGGATCTCCTACGAGCAGTACTTC.

This clone appeared once. The chain is built from TRBV6-1 and TRBJ1-5; perhaps TRBD1 as D (5 bases). Trimming stripped 5 bases from V and 6 bases from J, with 14 bases between. The V gene's germline CDR1 is MNHNS and CDR2 SASEGT. The CDR3 length is 14 residues. The CDR3 DNA reads as TGTGCCAGCAGTTCTTCCGGGGGAGTTCAGCCCCAGCATTTT. Translation gives CASSSSGGVQPQHF.

In DNA form, the CDR3 reads TGTGCCAGCAGCGAAGTTAATGGCGGGAGGTTGACAGATACGCAGTATTTT. Translation gives CASSEVNGGRLTDTQYF. V usage is TRBV7-2 and J usage is TRBJ2-3, with TRBD2 identical over 8 bases. After removal of 5 bases from V and 3 bases from J, the junction contained 13 bases not matched to a gene. There are 17 residues in the CDR3. Germline V gene data show CDR1 as SGHTA and CDR2 as FQGNSA.

The CDR3 reads CASSPQKGASEKLFF. Written as DNA, the CDR3 is TGTGCCAGCAGCCCCCAGAAGGGGGCTAGTGAAAAACTGTTTTTT. The chain couples TRBV6-6 to TRBJ1-4; 7 bases map to TRBD1. V was pared by 6 bases and J by 7 bases, with 11 bases of the junction left unmatched. The germline V gene encodes CDR1 MNHNY and CDR2 SVGAGI (reference sequence). This CDR3 has 15 residues.

This clone was recorded once. V and J are TRBV28 and TRBJ1-2; the match to TRBD1 covers 7 bases. Germline-derived CDR1 and CDR2 are MDHEN and SYDVKM. The CDR3 consists of 14 residues. V trimming: 6 bases; J trimming: 2 bases; junction bases outside the gene matches: 6. The CDR3 region has the DNA TGTGCCAGCAGCCGGGACAGAAAGAACTATGGCTACACCTTC. It is translated as CASSRDRKNYGYTF.